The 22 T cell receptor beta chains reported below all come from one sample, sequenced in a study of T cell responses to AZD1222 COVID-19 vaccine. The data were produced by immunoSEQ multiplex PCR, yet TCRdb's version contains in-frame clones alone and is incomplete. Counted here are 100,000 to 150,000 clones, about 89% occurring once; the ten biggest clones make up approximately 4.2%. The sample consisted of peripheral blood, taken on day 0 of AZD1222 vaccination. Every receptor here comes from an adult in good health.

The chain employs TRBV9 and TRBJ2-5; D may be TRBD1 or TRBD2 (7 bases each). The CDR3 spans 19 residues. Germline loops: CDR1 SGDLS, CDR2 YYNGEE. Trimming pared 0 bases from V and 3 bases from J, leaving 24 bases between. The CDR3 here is CASSVAPLRGRGGEETQYF. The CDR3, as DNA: TGTGCCAGCAGCGTAGCCCCCTTGCGTGGCAGGGGGGGAGAAGAGACCCAGTACTTC. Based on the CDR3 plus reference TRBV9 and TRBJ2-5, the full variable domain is DSGVTQTPKHLITATGQRVTLRCSPRSGDLSVYWYQQSLDQGLQFLIQYYNGEERAKGNILERFSAQQFPDLHSELNLSSLELGDSALYFCASSVAPLRGRGGEETQYFGPGTRLLVL.

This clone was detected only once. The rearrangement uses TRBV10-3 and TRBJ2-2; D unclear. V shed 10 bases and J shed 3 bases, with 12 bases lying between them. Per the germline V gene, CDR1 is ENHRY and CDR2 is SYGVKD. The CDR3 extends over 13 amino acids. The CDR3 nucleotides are TGTGCCACCAGGCTCGGTGACACCGGGGAGCTGTTTTTT. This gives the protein CATRLGDTGELFF.

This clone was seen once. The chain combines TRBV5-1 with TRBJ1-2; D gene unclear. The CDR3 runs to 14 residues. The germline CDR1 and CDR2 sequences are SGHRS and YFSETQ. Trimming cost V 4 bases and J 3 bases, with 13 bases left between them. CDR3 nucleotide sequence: TGCGCCAGCAGCACCGGAGCTACCGACTATGGCTACACCTTC. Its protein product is CASSTGATDYGYTF.

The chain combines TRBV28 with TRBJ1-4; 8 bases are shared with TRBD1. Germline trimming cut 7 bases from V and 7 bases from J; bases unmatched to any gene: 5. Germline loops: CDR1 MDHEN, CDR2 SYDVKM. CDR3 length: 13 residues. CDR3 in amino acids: CASKGRGLEKLFF. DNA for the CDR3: TGTGCCAGCAAAGGCAGGGGGCTTGAAAAACTGTTTTTT. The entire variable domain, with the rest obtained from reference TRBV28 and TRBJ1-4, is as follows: DVKVTQSSRYLVKRTGEKVFLECVQDMDHENMFWYRQDPGLGLRLIYFSYDVKMKEKGDIPEGYSVSREKKERFSLILESASTNQTSMYLCASKGRGLEKLFFGSGTQLSVL.

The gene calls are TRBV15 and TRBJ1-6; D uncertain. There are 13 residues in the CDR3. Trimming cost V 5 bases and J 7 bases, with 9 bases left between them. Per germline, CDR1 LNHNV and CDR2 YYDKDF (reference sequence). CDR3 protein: CATSPQTNSPLHF. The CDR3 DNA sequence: TGTGCCACCAGCCCACAGACCAATTCACCCCTCCACTTT.

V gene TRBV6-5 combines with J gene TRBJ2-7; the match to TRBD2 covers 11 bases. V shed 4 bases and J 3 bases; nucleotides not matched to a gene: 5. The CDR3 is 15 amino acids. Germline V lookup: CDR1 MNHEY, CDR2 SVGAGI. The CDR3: CASSSPGTSGYEQYF. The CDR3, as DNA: TGTGCCAGCAGTTCCCCCGGGACTAGCGGCTACGAGCAGTACTTC.

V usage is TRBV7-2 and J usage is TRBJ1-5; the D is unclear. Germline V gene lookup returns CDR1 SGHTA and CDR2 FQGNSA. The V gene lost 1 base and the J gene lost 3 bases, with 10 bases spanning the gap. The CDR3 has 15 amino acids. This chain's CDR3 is CASSLVAGVNQPQHF. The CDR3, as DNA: TGTGCCAGCAGCTTAGTGGCCGGGGTCAATCAGCCCCAGCATTTT.

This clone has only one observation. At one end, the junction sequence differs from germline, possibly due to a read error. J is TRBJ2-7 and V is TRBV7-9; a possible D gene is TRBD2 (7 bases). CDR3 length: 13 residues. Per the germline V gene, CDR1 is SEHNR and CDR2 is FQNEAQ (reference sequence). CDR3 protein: CASSPEGGVGVHF. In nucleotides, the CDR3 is TGTGCCAGCAGCCCCGAGGGGGGGGTGGGGGTGCACTTC.

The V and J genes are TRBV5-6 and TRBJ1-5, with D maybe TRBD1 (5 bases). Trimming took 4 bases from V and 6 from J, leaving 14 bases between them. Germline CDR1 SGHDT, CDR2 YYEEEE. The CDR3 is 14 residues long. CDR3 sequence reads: CASSTPGGGQPQHF. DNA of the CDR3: TGTGCCAGCAGCACCCCGGGGGGAGGTCAGCCCCAGCATTTT.

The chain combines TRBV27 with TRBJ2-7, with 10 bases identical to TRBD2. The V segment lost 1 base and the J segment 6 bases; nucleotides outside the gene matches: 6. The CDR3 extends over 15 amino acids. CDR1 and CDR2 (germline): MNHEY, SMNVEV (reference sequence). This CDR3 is CASSLWVAGGREQYF. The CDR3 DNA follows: TGTGCCAGCAGTTTATGGGTAGCGGGAGGTCGCGAGCAGTACTTC.

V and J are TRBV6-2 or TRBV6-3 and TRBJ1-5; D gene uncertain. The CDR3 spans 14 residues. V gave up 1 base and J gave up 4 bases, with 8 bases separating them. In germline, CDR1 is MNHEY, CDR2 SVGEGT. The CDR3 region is CASSYFGGNQPQHF. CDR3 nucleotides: TGTGCCAGCAGTTACTTCGGCGGGAATCAGCCCCAGCATTTT.

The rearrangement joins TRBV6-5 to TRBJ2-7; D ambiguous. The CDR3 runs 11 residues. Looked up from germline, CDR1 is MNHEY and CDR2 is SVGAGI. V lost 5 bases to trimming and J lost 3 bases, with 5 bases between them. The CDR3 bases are TGTGCCAGCAGTCAACACTACGAGCAGTACTTC. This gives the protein CASSQHYEQYF.

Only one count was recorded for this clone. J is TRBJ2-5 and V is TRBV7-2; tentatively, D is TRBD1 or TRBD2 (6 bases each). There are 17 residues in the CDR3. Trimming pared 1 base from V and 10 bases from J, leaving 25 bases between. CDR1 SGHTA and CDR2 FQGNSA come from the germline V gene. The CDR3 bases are TGTGCCAGCAGCTTAGTCTCGAGGAGCCGAGGGGGGTTGGGCCAGTACTTC. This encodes CASSLVSRSRGGLGQYF.

In DNA, the CDR3 is TGTGCCAGCAGCGCACAGGGTTCGGGAACTGAAGCTTTCTTT. Translated, it gives CASSAQGSGTEAFF. The chain joins TRBV9 to TRBJ1-1, with D perhaps matching TRBD1 (6 bases). The V and J ends lost 3 bases and 5 bases respectively, with 14 bases between them. Germline CDR1 reads SGDLS; CDR2 reads YYNGEE. The CDR3 is 14 amino acids.

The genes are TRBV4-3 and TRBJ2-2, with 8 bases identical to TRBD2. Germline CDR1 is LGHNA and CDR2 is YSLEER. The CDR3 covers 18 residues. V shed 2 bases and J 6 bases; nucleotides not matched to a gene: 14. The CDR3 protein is CASSQNPAGGGQSGELFF. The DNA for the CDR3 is TGCGCCAGCAGCCAAAACCCAGCCGGGGGGGGCCAATCCGGGGAGCTGTTTTTT.

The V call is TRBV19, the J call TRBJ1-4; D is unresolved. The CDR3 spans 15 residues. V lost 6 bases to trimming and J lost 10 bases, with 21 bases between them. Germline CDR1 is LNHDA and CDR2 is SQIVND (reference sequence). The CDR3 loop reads CASRNHKLDDGKLFF. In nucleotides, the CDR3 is TGTGCCAGTAGAAATCATAAACTAGATGATGGAAAACTGTTTTTT.

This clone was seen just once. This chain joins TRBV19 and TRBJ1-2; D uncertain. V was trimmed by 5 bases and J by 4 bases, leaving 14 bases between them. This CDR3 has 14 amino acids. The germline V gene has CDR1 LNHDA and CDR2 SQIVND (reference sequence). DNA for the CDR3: TGTGCCAGTAGTGGTCGTACTCCTCCCTATGGCTACACCTTC. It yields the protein CASSGRTPPYGYTF.

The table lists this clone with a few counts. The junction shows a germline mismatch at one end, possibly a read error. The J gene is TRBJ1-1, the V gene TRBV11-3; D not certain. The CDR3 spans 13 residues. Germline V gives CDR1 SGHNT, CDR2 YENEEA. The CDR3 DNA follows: TGTGCCAGCAGCCTAGACACCCGATCGAAGGCTTTCTTT. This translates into CASSLDTRSKAFF.

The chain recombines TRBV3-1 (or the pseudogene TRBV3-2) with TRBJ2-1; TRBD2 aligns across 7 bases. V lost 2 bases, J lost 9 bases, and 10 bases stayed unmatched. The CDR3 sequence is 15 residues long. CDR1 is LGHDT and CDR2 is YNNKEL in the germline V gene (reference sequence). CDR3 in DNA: TGTGCCAGCAGCCAATTAGCGGTAGGGAGGGGTGAGCAGTTCTTC. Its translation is CASSQLAVGRGEQFF.

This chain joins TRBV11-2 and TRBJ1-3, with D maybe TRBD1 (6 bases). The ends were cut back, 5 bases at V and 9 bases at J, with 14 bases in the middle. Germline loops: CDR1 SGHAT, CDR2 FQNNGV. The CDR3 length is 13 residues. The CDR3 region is CASSPRRDTTIYF. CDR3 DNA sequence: TGTGCCAGCAGCCCTCGCCGGGACACCACCATATATTTT. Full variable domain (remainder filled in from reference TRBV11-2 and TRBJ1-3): EAGVAQSPRYKIIEKRQSVAFWCNPISGHATLYWYQQILGQGPKLLIQFQNNGVVDDSQLPKDRFSAERLKGVDSTLKIQPAKLEDSAVYLCASSPRRDTTIYFGEGSWLTVV.

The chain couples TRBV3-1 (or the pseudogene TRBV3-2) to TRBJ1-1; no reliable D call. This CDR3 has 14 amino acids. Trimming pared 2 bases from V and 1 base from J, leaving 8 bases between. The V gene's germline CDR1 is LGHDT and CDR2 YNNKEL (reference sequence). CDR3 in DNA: TGTGCCAGCAGCCAACCAGGCGGGAACACTGAAGCTTTCTTT. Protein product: CASSQPGGNTEAFF.

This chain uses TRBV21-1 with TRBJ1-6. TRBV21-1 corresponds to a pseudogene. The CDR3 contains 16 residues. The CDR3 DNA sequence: TGTGCCAGCAGCAACGGGGGAAGCTCCTATAATTCACCCCTCCACTTT. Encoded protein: CASSNGGSSYNSPLHF.